The subject of this entry is one TCR beta chain. Antigen: not known. Isolation of CD8+ and CD4+ T cells was performed negatively, whereas enrichment of TEMRA cells was done by FACS. The source of the sample is a study of CD8 T cells in Susac syndrome. General study results and limits: The study's TCR sequencing and HLA analysis drew on a certain number of individuals. That number was acknowledged as relatively small.

Random hexamers primed reverse transcription of roughly 0.5 to 1 ug RNA. TCR beta CDR3 was amplified by immunoSEQ multiplex PCR. This amplification extended across 54 Vbeta and 13 Jbeta segments. TCRdb ran MiXCR on the immunoSEQ multiplex PCR reads and lists one entry per CDR3 protein. Here the sample spans about 76,000 distinct CDR3 sequences, 90% to 95% being singletons. Sample: CD8+ T cells from PBMCs. This receptor was taken from a human donor with multiple sclerosis.

Here the CDR3 reads CASSSGHNQPQHF. The CDR3 DNA sequence: TGTGCCAGCAGTTCGGGACACAATCAGCCCCAGCATTTT. V usage is TRBV27 and J usage is TRBJ1-5; a possible D gene is TRBD1 (6 bases). The ends were cut back, 4 bases at V and 3 bases at J, with 7 bases in the middle. Looked up from germline, CDR1 is MNHEY and CDR2 is SMNVEV (reference sequence). This CDR3 region has 13 residues.